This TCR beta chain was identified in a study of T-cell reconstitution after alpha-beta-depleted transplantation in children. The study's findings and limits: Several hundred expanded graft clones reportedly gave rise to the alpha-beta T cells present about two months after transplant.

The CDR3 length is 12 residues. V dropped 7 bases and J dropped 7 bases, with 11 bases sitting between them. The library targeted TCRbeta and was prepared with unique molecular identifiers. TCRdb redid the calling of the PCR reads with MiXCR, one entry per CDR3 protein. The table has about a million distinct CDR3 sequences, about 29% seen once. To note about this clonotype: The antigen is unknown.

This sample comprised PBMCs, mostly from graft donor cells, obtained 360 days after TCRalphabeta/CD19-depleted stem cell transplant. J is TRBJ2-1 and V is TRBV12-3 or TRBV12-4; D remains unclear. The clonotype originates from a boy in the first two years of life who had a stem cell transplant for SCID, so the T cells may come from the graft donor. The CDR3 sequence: CASNQVGNEQFF. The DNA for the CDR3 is TGTGCCAGCAACCAAGTAGGAAATGAGCAGTTCTTC.